This TCR beta chain was documented in a study of T-cell memory formation after mild COVID-19 (dated by TCRdb to the early 2020s). For the wider study: Most TCR sequence clusters were specific to one of the two donors. In two donors, T-cell clones that expanded and contracted after mild COVID-19 were followed by sequencing TCRalpha and TCRbeta repertoires longitudinally. The cohort comprised two young, previously healthy adult volunteers, one female and one male.

The investigation overall reported the following: Whether the second-wave clones peaking on day 37 were SARS-CoV-2 specific was not confirmed. Some responding clones were detected in pre-infection memory, suggesting pre-existing cross-reactive memory T cells joined the SARS-CoV-2 response. The study covered only a couple of mild cases, and larger cohorts including severe cases with pre-infection samples were considered necessary. Balanced CD4/CD8 phenotypes were observed for clones contracting from day 15 to 85, whereas a bias towards CD4+ was observed for a second wave of clones expanding from day 15 to 37. Contracting CD4+ clones were found mainly in CM and EM memory subsets, while CD8+ clones were enriched in EMRA.

Ficoll-Paque density gradient centrifugation was the method used to isolate PBMCs. V was cut back by 6 bases and J by 1 base, leaving a gap of 13 bases between them. From cysteine to phenylalanine, the CDR3 is 15 amino acids long. Only CDR3 DNA is held: 45 bases, read in frame from base 1. The germline V gene gives CDR1 as SGDLS and CDR2 as YYNGEE. This clonotype has a handful of counts. This clone's antigen is unknown. Base qualities are missing; no much larger clone stands one base away. The listed sequencing device is Illumina NovaSeq 6000. TCRalpha and TCRbeta cDNA libraries were constructed by 5'RACE with constant-segment primers, with sample barcodes and unique molecular identifiers being introduced. RNA was extracted from every sample with Trizol reagent. Library amplification was performed in two PCR steps, and a second sample barcode and Illumina TruSeq adapters were introduced in the second step. Sequencing of libraries was performed on an Illumina NovaSeq with 2 x 150 bp paired-end reads. The authors' pipeline ran thus. Reads were demultiplexed and collapsed into UMI-guided consensus sequences with migec v1.2.7. Using mixcr v2.1.11, UMI consensuses were aligned to TRA and TRB V and J templates and then assembled into clonotypes. A clonotype was counted as expanded or contracted only when both edgeR and NoisET called the clonotype significant, with the noise models trained on biological replicates. For edgeR calls, the cutoffs were a false discovery rate-adjusted p below 0.01 and a log2 fold-change threshold of 1. As an exploratory analysis of dynamics, max-normalized trajectories of the 1000 most abundant clonotypes were examined by PCA with hierarchical clustering. Separately sequenced CD4+ and CD8+ repertoires were used to assign the CD4 or CD8 phenotype of responding clones. TCRdb handled the public reads itself, with Q25 trimming in fastp and clone calling in MiXCR, and kept productive beta chains. Rows are unified per CDR3 protein, each entry keeping the most common DNA and genes. The V and J calls come from TCRdb's annotation, not from the publication. This sample comprises approximately 400,000 distinct CDR3 sequences, roughly 18% of them detected only once. The top ten clones comprise 20% to 25% of the sample.

This receptor was identified in a man aged 18 to 30 who had mild COVID-19 (a few samples of this study predate the infection). The sample titles of this study are shuffled in the database, so cell type and time point are left out; the donor was told from shared clones. The rearrangement joined TRBV9 to TRBJ2-2; the D gene is tentatively TRBD1 or TRBD2, each matching 6 bases. The sample taken for sequencing was PBMCs or a T cell subset sorted from them (not recorded which). The DNA is TGTGCCAGCACGTACGGGGGCTTGAACACCGGGGAGCTGTTTTTT. It translates to CASTYGGLNTGELFF.